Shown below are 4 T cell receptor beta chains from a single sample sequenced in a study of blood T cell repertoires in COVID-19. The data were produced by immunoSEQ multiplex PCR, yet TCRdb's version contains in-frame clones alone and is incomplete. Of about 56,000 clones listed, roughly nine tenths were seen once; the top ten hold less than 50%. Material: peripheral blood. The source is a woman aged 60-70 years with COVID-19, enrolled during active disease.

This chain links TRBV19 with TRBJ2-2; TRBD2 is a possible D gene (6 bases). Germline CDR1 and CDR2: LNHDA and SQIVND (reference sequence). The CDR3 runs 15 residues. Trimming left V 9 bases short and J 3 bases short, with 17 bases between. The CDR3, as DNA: TGTGCCAGCGGTGGGGGAGGTGGTTACACCGGGGAGCTGTTTTTT. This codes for CASGGGGGYTGELFF.

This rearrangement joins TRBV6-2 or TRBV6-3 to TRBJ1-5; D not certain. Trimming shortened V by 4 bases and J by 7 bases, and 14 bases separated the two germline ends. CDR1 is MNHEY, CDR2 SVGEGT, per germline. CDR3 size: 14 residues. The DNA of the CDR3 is TGTGCCAGCAGTTCCGCGGTCGGCGAGCAGCCCCAGCATTTT. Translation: CASSSAVGEQPQHF.

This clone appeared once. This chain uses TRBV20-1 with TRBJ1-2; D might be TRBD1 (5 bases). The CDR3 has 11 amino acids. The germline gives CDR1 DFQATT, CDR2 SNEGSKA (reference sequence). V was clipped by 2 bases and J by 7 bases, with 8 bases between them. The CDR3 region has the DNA TGCAGTGCTAGACAGGGTCCTGGCTACACCTTC. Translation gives CSARQGPGYTF.

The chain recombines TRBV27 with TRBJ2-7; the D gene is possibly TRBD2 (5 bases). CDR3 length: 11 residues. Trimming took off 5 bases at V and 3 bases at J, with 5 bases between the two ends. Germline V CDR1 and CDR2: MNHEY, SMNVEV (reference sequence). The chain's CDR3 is CASSGSYEQYF. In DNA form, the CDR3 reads TGTGCCAGCAGTGGGAGCTACGAGCAGTACTTC.